This T cell receptor beta chain is drawn from a study of spatial heterogeneity in lung cancer. Overall study context: Consistently, beta-chain sequences turned up in larger numbers than alpha-chain sequences did. The average count in raw reads for each unique TCR and UMI combination exceeded 8.5 appearances. General study points: Mutation tallies in tumors tracked expanded intratumoral alpha and beta TCR counts.

Concerning this clonotype: Its target is not known. This beta chain came through as a stray read in a library set up for alpha chains, and its size says little.

Unmatched junction bases numbered 7, after V lost 4 bases and J lost 5 bases. CDR1 and CDR2 from the germline V gene are SGHRS and YFSETQ. The CDR3 runs 14 residues. The time point denotes: sample taken at primary tumor resection. Tumor, nontumor lung or frozen PBMC supplied whole RNA that was sequenced unsorted. One entry per CDR3 protein results from TCRdb running MiXCR on the 5' RACE reads. The sample carries about 1,200 distinct CDR3 sequences, roughly 29% recorded once. This clonotype was obtained from a male donor with early-stage non-small cell lung cancer. V gene TRBV5-1 combines with J gene TRBJ2-7; 9 positions match TRBD2. Sequenced material: lung tumor tissue, taken at surgery. CDR3 residues: CASSQTSGLDEQYF. CDR3 DNA sequence: TGCGCCAGCAGCCAAACTAGCGGGTTGGACGAGCAGTACTTC.